These 31 T cell receptor beta chains were all obtained from the same sample, sequenced in a study of PD-1 blockade in mismatch repair-deficient tumors. The assay was immunoSEQ multiplex PCR, and TCRdb's table has in-frame clones only and misses some. The sample shows 120,000 or so clones, about 88% of them seen only once. The material sequenced was peripheral blood, taken 44 weeks after starting pembrolizumab. These receptors came from an adult with mismatch repair-deficient cancer.

The chain employs TRBV30 and TRBJ1-3; no clear D gene. The CDR3 sequence is 14 residues long. Trimming stripped 4 bases from V and 0 bases from J, with 10 bases between. CDR1 is GTSNPN and CDR2 is SVGIG in the germline V gene (reference sequence). The CDR3 bases are TGTGCCTGGACTGTCGGCCACTCTGGAAACACCATATATTTT. Protein sequence: CAWTVGHSGNTIYF.

The CDR3 region is CASSSGRDSGANVLTF. CDR3 coding DNA: TGTGCCAGCAGCTCGGGACGCGACTCTGGGGCCAACGTCCTGACTTTC. The chain is built from TRBV11-3 and TRBJ2-6, with D perhaps given as TRBD1 or TRBD2 (5 bases each). The ends were cut back, 4 bases at V and 0 bases at J, with 10 bases in the middle. The CDR3 is 16 amino acids. The germline CDR1 and CDR2 sequences are SGHNT and YENEEA.

CDR3 amino acids: CASSSTREGWNTEAFF. The CDR3 DNA follows: TGTGCCAGCAGTTCCACGAGGGAGGGGTGGAACACTGAAGCTTTCTTT. The V gene is TRBV27, the J gene TRBJ1-1, with D possibly matching TRBD1 (5 bases). V was trimmed by 4 bases and J by 1 base, leaving 16 bases between them. Germline V gives CDR1 MNHEY, CDR2 SMNVEV (reference sequence). This CDR3 is built from 16 residues.

The rearrangement links TRBV4-1 to TRBJ2-5; tentatively, D is TRBD1 (6 bases). Germline CDR1 is MGHRA and CDR2 is YSYEKL. V lost 6 bases and J 5 bases, leaving 13 bases between the germline ends. This CDR3 is 13 amino acids long. The CDR3 protein is CASSRPRGETQYF. As DNA, the CDR3 is TGCGCCAGCAGTCGGCCCAGGGGTGAGACCCAGTACTTC.

The chain recombines TRBV6-5 with TRBJ1-5; D is unresolved. The germline V gene encodes CDR1 MNHEY and CDR2 SVGAGI. The V end lost 2 bases, the J end lost 2 bases, and 13 bases lay between the germline ends. This CDR3 has 16 amino acids. The CDR3 nucleotides read TGTGCCAGCAGTTACGTGAAGGCGGCGGGCAATCAGCCCCAGCATTTT. The encoded protein is CASSYVKAAGNQPQHF.

The J gene is TRBJ2-5, the V gene TRBV5-1; a possible D gene is TRBD1 (5 bases). The end of the DNA is better explained by TRBJ2-7, so the J call may be wrong. The CDR3 is made up of 12 amino acids. The V gene's germline CDR1 is SGHRS and CDR2 YFSETQ. CDR3 nucleotide sequence: TGCGCCAGCAGCGGACAAGTATACGAGCAGTACTTC. Translated, it gives CASSGQVYEQYF.

The chain carries TRBV12-2 and TRBJ2-2; TRBD2 reflects the table's D call only, with no check against the DNA. TRBV12-2 has pseudogene status. The CDR3 spans 12 residues. The CDR3 bases are TGCCCCTGGGAGGAGTACACCGGGGAGCTGTTTTTT. Translating gives CPWEEYTGELFF.

The V and J genes are TRBV5-6 and TRBJ2-6, with 9 bases matching TRBD1. From germline, CDR1 is SGHDT and CDR2 YYEEEE. With V trimmed by 3 bases and J by 6 bases, 13 bases remained unmatched. The CDR3 covers 18 residues. The CDR3 DNA reads TGTGCCAGCAGCTGGGGGCCCTACAGGGGGCGTAAGGCCAACGTCCTGACTTTC. It specifies CASSWGPYRGRKANVLTF.

The chain couples TRBV28 to TRBJ1-2, with a weak D call TRBD1 (5 bases). Germline V gene lookup returns CDR1 MDHEN and CDR2 SYDVKM. The CDR3 loop spans 16 amino acids. The V end was cut by 6 bases, the J end by 8 bases, with 25 bases between. CDR3 in amino acids: CASSLMSWGKGRGYTF. The CDR3 nucleotides read TGTGCCAGCAGCCTAATGTCTTGGGGGAAGGGACGGGGCTACACCTTC.

V is TRBV19 and J is TRBJ1-1, with D perhaps TRBD1 (5 bases). The length of the CDR3 is 14 residues. The germline V gene encodes CDR1 LNHDA and CDR2 SQIVND (reference sequence). V lost 6 bases and J lost 1, with 12 bases in between. The CDR3 spells CASSDRQKNTEAFF. CDR3 in DNA: TGTGCCAGTAGCGACAGACAGAAGAACACTGAAGCTTTCTTT. The variable domain in full, with the rest retrieved from reference TRBV19 and TRBJ1-1, is DGGITQSPKYLFRKEGQNVTLSCEQNLNHDAMYWYRQDPGQGLRLIYYSQIVNDFQKGDIAEGYSVSREKKESFPLTVTSAQKNPTAFYLCASSDRQKNTEAFFGQGTRLTVV.

The V gene is TRBV7-6, the J gene TRBJ2-1, with TRBD1 as a possible D gene (6 bases). The CDR3 sequence is 17 residues long. The germline V gene encodes CDR1 SGHVS and CDR2 FNYEAQ. Trimming stripped 1 base from V and 4 bases from J, with 17 bases between. CDR3 in amino acids: CASSLVPSGTPYNEQFF. CDR3 coding DNA: TGTGCCAGCAGCTTAGTACCATCCGGGACACCTTACAATGAGCAGTTCTTC.

This clone was counted between two and nine times. This chain connects TRBV6-1 to TRBJ2-2; 7 bases align to TRBD1. Per germline, CDR1 MNHNS and CDR2 SASEGT. The CDR3 length is 14 residues. Trimming at V came to 2 bases and at J to 3 bases, leaving 0 bases not matched to a gene. CDR3 loop: CASSEQGDTGELFF. CDR3 DNA: TGTGCCAGCAGTGAACAGGGGGACACCGGGGAGCTGTTTTTT.

This clone has more than one count but fewer than ten. The V call is TRBV9, the J call TRBJ2-3; TRBD2 aligns across 7 bases. With V trimmed by 0 bases and J by 1 base, 2 bases remained unmatched. Germline CDR1 reads SGDLS; CDR2 reads YYNGEE. The CDR3 totals 15 residues. CDR3 in DNA: TGTGCCAGCAGCGTAGGTCTAGCGGGCACAGATACGCAGTATTTT. Encoded protein: CASSVGLAGTDTQYF.

Worth noting for this clone: At one boundary the junction diverges from the germline segment, which might be a read error. This chain connects TRBV6-6 to TRBJ2-2; D possibly matches TRBD1 or TRBD2 (5 bases each). This CDR3 comprises 15 residues. Germline values: CDR1 MNHNY, CDR2 SVGAGI (reference sequence). The chain's CDR3 is CASRYGTTNTGELFF. CDR3 nucleotides: TGTGCCAGCCGTTACGGGACGACGAACACCGGGGAGCTGTTTTTT.

V usage is TRBV4-3 and J usage is TRBJ2-1, with 10 positions matching TRBD1. The germline gives CDR1 LGHNA, CDR2 YSLEER. Unmatched junction bases numbered 5, after V lost 3 bases and J lost 9 bases. The CDR3 is 14 residues long. The CDR3 bases are TGCGCCAGCAGCCAGGGACAGGGGCGCGGTGAGCAGTTCTTC. It specifies CASSQGQGRGEQFF.

This chain links TRBV6-6 with TRBJ1-5, with D unresolved. Trimming shortened V by 4 bases and J by 6 bases, and 13 bases separated the two germline ends. This CDR3 has 14 residues. From germline, CDR1 is MNHNY and CDR2 SVGAGI (reference sequence). The CDR3 sequence: CASSLAGDGQPQHF. The CDR3 bases are TGTGCCAGCAGTTTGGCCGGTGACGGTCAGCCCCAGCATTTT.

The chain couples TRBV5-6 to TRBJ1-2; D gene unclear. The CDR3 is 14 amino acids. Between the trimmed V and J ends, which lost 0 bases and 2 bases, there was a span of 8 bases. The V gene's germline CDR1 is SGHDT and CDR2 YYEEEE. The CDR3 here is CASSLGSVNYGYTF. CDR3 nucleotides: TGTGCCAGCAGCTTGGGCTCGGTCAACTATGGCTACACCTTC.

This chain connects TRBV19 to TRBJ2-5, with D possibly being TRBD2 (6 bases). Germline CDR1 is LNHDA and CDR2 is SQIVND (reference sequence). The CDR3 is 14 residues long. Trimming shortened V by 4 bases and J by 0 bases, and 9 bases separated the two germline ends. In nucleotides, the CDR3 is TGTGCCAGTAGTACCAGGGACTACCAAGAGACCCAGTACTTC. Its protein product is CASSTRDYQETQYF.

The chain carries TRBV5-8 and TRBJ2-5, with D perhaps TRBD2 (6 bases). CDR3 length: 13 residues. Per the germline V gene, CDR1 is SGHTS and CDR2 is YDEGEE. Between the trimmed V and J ends, which lost 3 bases and 5 bases, there was a span of 11 bases. CDR3 loop: CASSSGVRETQYF. For the CDR3, the DNA is TGTGCCAGCAGCTCGGGGGTCCGGGAGACCCAGTACTTC.

The CDR3 protein is CAWSVRVTEAFF. The DNA of the CDR3 is TGTGCCTGGAGTGTACGAGTCACTGAAGCTTTCTTT. The chain combines TRBV30 with TRBJ1-1; D remains unclear. V lost 0 bases, J lost 4 bases, and 6 bases lay in between. This CDR3 spans 12 amino acids. Germline values: CDR1 GTSNPN, CDR2 SVGIG (reference sequence). The complete variable domain, with remaining parts taken from reference TRBV30 and TRBJ1-1, reads SQTIHQWPATLVQPVGSPLSLECTVEGTSNPNLYWYRQAAGRGLQLLFYSVGIGQISSEVPQNLSASRPQDRQFILSSKKLLLSDSGFYLCAWSVRVTEAFFGQGTRLTVV.

The chain is built from TRBV6-5 and TRBJ1-1; 9 bases line up with TRBD1. CDR1 MNHEY and CDR2 SVGAGI come from the germline V gene. The CDR3 is 13 residues long. The ends lost 6 bases at V and 4 bases at J; junction bases unmatched: 3. This CDR3 reads CASRPTGGTEAFF. The CDR3, as DNA: TGTGCCAGCAGACCGACAGGGGGCACTGAAGCTTTCTTT.

The chain couples TRBV9 to TRBJ2-7; no reliable D call. Germline V gene lookup returns CDR1 SGDLS and CDR2 YYNGEE. The CDR3 sequence is 14 residues long. With 0 bases removed from V and 2 bases from J, the gap between germline ends came to 9 bases. This chain's CDR3 is CASSVGLGAYEQYF. CDR3 bases: TGTGCCAGCAGCGTAGGCTTGGGCGCCTACGAGCAGTACTTC.

The chain carries TRBV4-1 and TRBJ1-5, with D unclear. Trimming removed 1 base at V and 0 bases at J, with 7 bases between. The CDR3 consists of 15 residues. The germline V gene encodes CDR1 MGHRA and CDR2 YSYEKL. This CDR3 reads CASSQVEVSNQPQHF. CDR3 in DNA: TGCGCCAGCAGCCAAGTTGAGGTTAGCAATCAGCCCCAGCATTTT.

DNA for the CDR3: TGTGCCAGCAGACCGGGGACGAACACCGGGGAGCTGTTTTTT. It yields the protein CASRPGTNTGELFF. The chain uses TRBV6-5 and TRBJ2-2; D may be TRBD2 (5 bases). The V gene's germline CDR1 is MNHEY and CDR2 SVGAGI. There are 14 residues in the CDR3. V was clipped by 6 bases and J by 0 bases, with 8 bases between them.

The rearrangement joins TRBV7-2 to TRBJ2-5, with D uncertain. The germline V and J ends were trimmed by 5 bases and 1 base, with 11 bases remaining between them. The CDR3 length is 14 residues. CDR1 and CDR2 from the germline V gene are SGHTA and FQGNSA. The CDR3 here is CASSPPGTQETQYF. CDR3 in DNA: TGTGCCAGCAGCCCCCCAGGTACCCAAGAGACCCAGTACTTC.

As regards this clone: At the DNA level, this CDR3 is encoded by other sequences in the same sample as well. This chain joins TRBV6-5 and TRBJ2-1; D perhaps matches TRBD2 (5 bases). V lost 6 bases to trimming and J lost 0 bases, with 12 bases between them. CDR1 is MNHEY and CDR2 is SVGAGI in the germline V gene. CDR3 length: 15 residues. For the CDR3, the DNA is TGTGCCAGCAGCCCCAGCGGAAGCTCCTACAATGAGCAGTTCTTC. It yields the protein CASSPSGSSYNEQFF.

This clone was seen only once. The CDR3 reads CASSGLLRGYEQFF. Here the CDR3 DNA reads TGTGCCAGCAGTGGATTACTAAGGGGATATGAGCAGTTCTTC. The chain recombines TRBV27 with TRBJ2-1, with a tentative D call TRBD1 (5 bases). Trimming left V 5 bases short and J 8 bases short, with 16 bases between. Germline CDR1 MNHEY, CDR2 SMNVEV (reference sequence). The CDR3 sequence is 14 residues long.

The chain carries TRBV9 and TRBJ2-2; the D gene could be TRBD1 or TRBD2 (6 bases each). The CDR3 is 16 amino acids. CDR1 and CDR2 from the germline V gene are SGDLS and YYNGEE. V lost 7 bases and J lost 5, with 21 bases in between. This CDR3 is CASSIRSGGGTGELFF. For the CDR3, the DNA is TGTGCCAGCTCCATCAGGAGCGGAGGGGGAACCGGGGAGCTGTTTTTT.

The J gene is TRBJ1-2, the V gene TRBV30, with a weak D call TRBD1 (6 bases). The CDR3 sequence is 14 residues long. Between the trimmed V and J ends, which lost 2 bases and 5 bases, there was a span of 15 bases. Germline-derived CDR1 and CDR2 are GTSNPN and SVGIG (reference sequence). The CDR3 loop reads CAWSRGEGGYGYTF. Here the CDR3 DNA reads TGTGCCTGGAGTAGGGGGGAAGGAGGTTATGGCTACACCTTC. Based on the CDR3 plus reference TRBV30 and TRBJ1-2, the full variable domain is SQTIHQWPATLVQPVGSPLSLECTVEGTSNPNLYWYRQAAGRGLQLLFYSVGIGQISSEVPQNLSASRPQDRQFILSSKKLLLSDSGFYLCAWSRGEGGYGYTFGSGTRLTVV.

In DNA form, the CDR3 reads TGTGCCAGCATCCGTGGGGGGGCCACTACTGAAGCTTTCTTT. Protein product: CASIRGGATTEAFF. V is TRBV28 and J is TRBJ1-1, with a tentative D call TRBD1 (6 bases). The CDR3 sequence is 14 residues long. Deletions cut 7 bases from V and 5 bases from J, with 17 bases between. Germline CDR1 is MDHEN and CDR2 is SYDVKM.

The chain uses TRBV19 and TRBJ2-2; no definite D call. V gave up 5 bases and J gave up 1 base, with 8 bases separating them. In germline, CDR1 is LNHDA, CDR2 SQIVND (reference sequence). This CDR3 has 14 amino acids. CDR3 region: CASSPQVNTGELFF. The CDR3 nucleotides read TGTGCCAGTAGTCCCCAGGTGAACACCGGGGAGCTGTTTTTT.